This passage covers 21 T cell receptor beta chains from one sample sequenced in a study of Tregs in tolerant kidney transplant recipients. The nonmyeloablative bone marrow transplants came from related graft donors, with transient mixed chimerism. Produced via immunoSEQ multiplex PCR; TCRdb's table is partial and in-frame only. In the table there are some 56,000 clones, about 90% of which are singletons. Specimen: CD8+ T cells from blood (PBMCs), collected 24 months after the transplant. The receptors come from a human patient who received a combined kidney and bone marrow transplant. Some T cells may be the graft donor's.

This clone was recorded a few times. The chain uses TRBV14 and TRBJ2-3, with D perhaps TRBD2 (6 bases). The CDR3 contains 15 residues. The germline gives CDR1 SGHDN, CDR2 FVKESK. Trimming removed 1 base at V and 2 bases at J, with 10 bases between. The DNA for the CDR3 is TGTGCCAGCAGCCAAGTCGGCGGGGTCACAGATACGCAGTATTTT. Protein product: CASSQVGGVTDTQYF.

This chain uses TRBV11-2 with TRBJ2-1, with 9 bases matching TRBD2. V lost 3 bases to trimming and J lost 9 bases; unmatched junction nucleotides: 6. Germline V gene sequence: CDR1 SGHAT, CDR2 FQNNGV. This CDR3 is 14 amino acids long. This CDR3 is CASSLAGGLGEQFF. CDR3 bases: TGTGCCAGCAGCTTGGCGGGAGGGCTCGGTGAGCAGTTCTTC.

The chain recombines TRBV4-3 with TRBJ1-5; tentative D call: TRBD1 (5 bases). The CDR3 has 14 amino acids. Germline V gene lookup returns CDR1 LGHNA and CDR2 YSLEER. V dropped 1 base and J dropped 6 bases, with 10 bases sitting between them. The CDR3 reads CASSQVTGGQPQHF. In DNA, the CDR3 is TGCGCCAGCAGCCAAGTAACGGGGGGTCAGCCCCAGCATTTT.

The chain couples TRBV13 to TRBJ1-5; D not certain. CDR1 and CDR2 (germline): PRHDT, FYEKMQ (reference sequence). The CDR3 loop spans 13 amino acids. Trimming left V 0 bases short and J 6 bases short, with 6 bases between. The CDR3: CASSLGGSQPQHF. The CDR3 nucleotides are TGTGCCAGCAGCTTAGGGGGCAGTCAGCCCCAGCATTTT.

The rearrangement joins TRBV2 to TRBJ2-2; the D gene is possibly TRBD1 (6 bases). CDR3 length: 20 residues. V lost 6 bases to trimming and J lost 0 bases, with 26 bases between them. Germline V gene sequence: CDR1 SNHLY, CDR2 FYNNEI. CDR3 sequence (DNA): TGTGCCAGCAGCGGGGCAGGGGAAGGTTATGTGGTCCCGAACACCGGGGAGCTGTTTTTT. Translated, it gives CASSGAGEGYVVPNTGELFF.

The rearrangement links TRBV7-3 to TRBJ2-7; D uncertain. V dropped 3 bases and J dropped 0 bases, with 9 bases sitting between them. The CDR3 spans 14 residues. Germline loops: CDR1 SGHTA, CDR2 FQGTGA. The CDR3 region is CASSFLGDSYEQYF. CDR3 nucleotide sequence: TGTGCCAGCAGCTTTCTCGGTGACTCCTACGAGCAGTACTTC.

The chain has TRBV29-1 and TRBJ1-1; 10 nucleotides match TRBD1. This CDR3 has 18 residues. Germline assignment: CDR1 SQVTM and CDR2 ANQGSEA. Trimming took 8 bases from V and 0 from J; bases not matched to a gene: 18. The CDR3 nucleotides read TGCAGCCCATGCGGCCCGGGACAGGGGAATGTGGTGAACACTGAAGCTTTCTTT. Amino acid sequence: CSPCGPGQGNVVNTEAFF.

Turning to this clone: A junction end diverges from the germline sequence, so it may reflect a read error. The chain recombines TRBV6-1 with TRBJ1-1; TRBD1 agrees at 7 bases. Germline V gene lookup returns CDR1 MNHNS and CDR2 SASEGT. The CDR3 loop spans 14 amino acids. In DNA form, the CDR3 reads TGTGCCAGCAGCGAAGGACAGGAATTCACTGAAGCTTTCTTT. This codes for CASSEGQEFTEAFF.

The J gene is TRBJ2-7, the V gene TRBV6-1, with 11 bases aligning to TRBD2. CDR3 length: 14 residues. Trimming took 6 bases from V and 4 from J; bases not matched to a gene: 5. Looked up from germline, CDR1 is MNHNS and CDR2 is SASEGT. The CDR3 loop is CASSLAGGGYEQYF. The CDR3 region has the DNA TGTGCCAGCAGCCTAGCGGGAGGCGGGTACGAGCAGTACTTC.

The chain has TRBV9 and TRBJ2-3; tentatively, D is TRBD2 (5 bases). Trimming pared 0 bases from V and 4 bases from J, leaving 15 bases between. Germline-derived CDR1 and CDR2 are SGDLS and YYNGEE. CDR3 length: 16 amino acids. CDR3 region: CASSVGGNPAADTQYF. DNA for the CDR3: TGTGCCAGCAGCGTAGGGGGAAACCCAGCGGCAGATACGCAGTATTTT.

The chain has TRBV9 and TRBJ2-7; 10 bases align to TRBD1. Looked up from germline, CDR1 is SGDLS and CDR2 is YYNGEE. Unmatched junction bases numbered 13, after V lost 4 bases and J lost 6 bases. The CDR3 is 16 amino acids. The CDR3 sequence: CASSFLPGQGPGEQYF. CDR3 DNA: TGTGCCAGCAGCTTCTTACCGGGACAGGGGCCGGGCGAGCAGTACTTC.

V usage is TRBV19 and J usage is TRBJ2-3; TRBD2 matches at 8 bases. The J segment lost 5 bases and the V segment lost 6 bases, leaving 16 bases of the junction unmatched. There are 17 residues in the CDR3. Germline lookup yields CDR1 LNHDA and CDR2 SQIVND (reference sequence). CDR3 bases: TGTGCCAGTAGCCCACTCGGGACTAGGGAAAGTAAAGATACGCAGTATTTT. Its translation: CASSPLGTRESKDTQYF.

The chain carries TRBV7-3 and TRBJ2-5, with 8 nucleotides matching TRBD2. This CDR3 has 14 amino acids. V dropped 2 bases and J dropped 5; count of bases not matched to a gene: 4. CDR1 is SGHTA and CDR2 is FQGTGA in the germline V gene. CDR3 nucleotides: TGTGCCAGCAGCTTAGCGGGGGGAATTGAGACCCAGTACTTC. This translates into CASSLAGGIETQYF.

A single count supports this clone. The rearrangement joins TRBV28 to TRBJ1-2; 9 bases line up with TRBD1. The CDR3 covers 15 residues. Per the germline V gene, CDR1 is MDHEN and CDR2 is SYDVKM. V lost 7 bases to trimming and J lost 4 bases; unmatched junction nucleotides: 10. This CDR3 is CASTGIGQGIYGYTF. CDR3 sequence (DNA): TGTGCCAGCACGGGGATTGGACAGGGGATCTATGGCTACACCTTC.

V and J are TRBV6-1 and TRBJ2-7; D gene unclear. Trimming removed 2 bases at V and 2 bases at J, with 13 bases between. The germline gives CDR1 MNHNS, CDR2 SASEGT. The CDR3 consists of 15 residues. CDR3 bases: TGTGCCAGCAGTGAATCTCCTAGTTTCCCCTACGAGCAGTACTTC. Its translation is CASSESPSFPYEQYF.

The chain recombines TRBV15 with TRBJ2-7, with 7 bases that match TRBD1. The CDR3 has 16 amino acids. The V gene end was trimmed by 5 bases and the J gene end by 3 bases; junction bases not matched to a gene: 13. Germline loops: CDR1 LNHNV, CDR2 YYDKDF (reference sequence). CDR3 amino acids: CATSPLEGTALYEQYF. CDR3 DNA: TGTGCCACCAGCCCCCTTGAGGGGACAGCACTCTACGAGCAGTACTTC.

The chain combines TRBV6-1 with TRBJ2-5; D gene ambiguous. Germline V CDR1 and CDR2: MNHNS, SASEGT. This CDR3 comprises 11 residues. The V gene lost 5 bases and the J gene lost 5 bases, with 6 bases spanning the gap. DNA for the CDR3: TGTGCCAGCAGTTATGCGGAGACCCAGTACTTC. Translated: CASSYAETQYF.

The chain combines TRBV6-7 with TRBJ1-1; 8 bases match TRBD1. TRBV6-7 falls under the ORF class, with uncertain function. J was trimmed by 0 bases and V by 6 bases; bases with no gene match: 3. CDR3 length equals 14 residues. CDR3 residues: CASRPRGLNTEAFF. The DNA of the CDR3 is TGTGCCAGCAGGCCCAGGGGGCTGAACACTGAAGCTTTCTTT.

The genes are TRBV11-2 and TRBJ2-7; D perhaps matches TRBD1 (5 bases). Germline V lookup: CDR1 SGHAT, CDR2 FQNNGV. CDR3 length equals 14 residues. V was trimmed by 0 bases and J by 0 bases, leaving 6 bases between them. The CDR3 is CASSLEQGSYEQYF. CDR3 sequence (DNA): TGTGCCAGCAGCTTAGAGCAGGGCTCCTACGAGCAGTACTTC. Variable domain in full (rest from reference TRBV11-2 and TRBJ2-7): EAGVAQSPRYKIIEKRQSVAFWCNPISGHATLYWYQQILGQGPKLLIQFQNNGVVDDSQLPKDRFSAERLKGVDSTLKIQPAKLEDSAVYLCASSLEQGSYEQYFGPGTRLTVT.

The V gene is TRBV29-1, the J gene TRBJ2-4, with D perhaps TRBD2 (6 bases). The CDR3 runs 14 residues. The germline V gene has CDR1 SQVTM and CDR2 ANQGSEA. Trimming removed 3 bases from V and 7 bases from J, with 16 bases in between. In DNA, the CDR3 is TGCAGCGTTGATGGGGAGGCAGGGATGAACATTCAGTACTTC. Translation: CSVDGEAGMNIQYF.

The chain couples TRBV5-1 to TRBJ2-2, with TRBD2 matching 7 bases. Germline-derived CDR1 and CDR2 are SGHRS and YFSETQ. V was clipped by 4 bases and J by 0 bases; unmatched bases: 3. The CDR3 has 15 amino acids. CDR3 sequence: CASSPLAANTGELFF. For the CDR3, the DNA is TGCGCCAGCAGCCCGCTAGCGGCGAACACCGGGGAGCTGTTTTTT. The variable domain in full, completed from reference TRBV5-1 and TRBJ2-2, reads KAGVTQTPRYLIKTRGQQVTLSCSPISGHRSVSWYQQTPGQGLQFLFEYFSETQRNKGNFPGRFSGRQFSNSRSEMNVSTLELGDSALYLCASSPLAANTGELFFGEGSRLTVL.